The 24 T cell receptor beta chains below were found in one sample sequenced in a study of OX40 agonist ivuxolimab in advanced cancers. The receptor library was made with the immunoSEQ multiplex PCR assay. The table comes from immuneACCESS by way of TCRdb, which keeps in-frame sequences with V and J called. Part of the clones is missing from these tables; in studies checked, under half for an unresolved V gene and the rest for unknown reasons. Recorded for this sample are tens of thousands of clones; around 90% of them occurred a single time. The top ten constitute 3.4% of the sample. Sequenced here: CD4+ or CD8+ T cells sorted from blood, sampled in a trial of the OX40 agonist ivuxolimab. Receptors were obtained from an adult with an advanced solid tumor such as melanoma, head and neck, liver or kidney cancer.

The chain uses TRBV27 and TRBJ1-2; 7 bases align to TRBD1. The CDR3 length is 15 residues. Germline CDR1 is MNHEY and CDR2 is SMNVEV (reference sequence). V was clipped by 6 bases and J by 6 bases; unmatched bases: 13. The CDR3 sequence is CASRPAGSGGNGYTF. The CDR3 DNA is TGTGCCAGCAGACCAGCCGGTTCAGGGGGGAATGGCTACACCTTC.

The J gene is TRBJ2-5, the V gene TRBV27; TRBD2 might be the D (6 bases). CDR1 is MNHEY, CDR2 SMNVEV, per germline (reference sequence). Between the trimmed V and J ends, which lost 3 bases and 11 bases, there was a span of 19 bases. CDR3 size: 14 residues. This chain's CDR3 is CASSFSRAGREQYF. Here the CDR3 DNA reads TGTGCCAGCAGTTTTTCGAGGGCGGGAAGGGAGCAGTACTTC.

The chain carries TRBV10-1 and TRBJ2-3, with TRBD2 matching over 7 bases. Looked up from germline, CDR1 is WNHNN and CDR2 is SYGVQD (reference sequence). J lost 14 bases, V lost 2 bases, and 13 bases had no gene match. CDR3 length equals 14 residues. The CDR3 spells CASSEVPGRGEWYF. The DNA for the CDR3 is TGCGCCAGCAGTGAGGTGCCGGGACGGGGGGAATGGTATTTT.

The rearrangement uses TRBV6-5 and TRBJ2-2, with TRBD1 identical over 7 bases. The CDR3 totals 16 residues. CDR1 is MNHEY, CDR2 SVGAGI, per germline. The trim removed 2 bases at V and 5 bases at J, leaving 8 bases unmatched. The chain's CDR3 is CASSYRGPSRTGELFF. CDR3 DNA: TGTGCCAGCAGTTACAGGGGGCCGTCGCGAACCGGGGAGCTGTTTTTT.

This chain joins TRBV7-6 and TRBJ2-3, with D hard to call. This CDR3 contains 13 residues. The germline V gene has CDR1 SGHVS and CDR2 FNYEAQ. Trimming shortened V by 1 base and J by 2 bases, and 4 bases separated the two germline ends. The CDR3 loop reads CASSLEATDTQYF. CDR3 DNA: TGTGCCAGCAGCTTAGAAGCCACAGATACGCAGTATTTT.

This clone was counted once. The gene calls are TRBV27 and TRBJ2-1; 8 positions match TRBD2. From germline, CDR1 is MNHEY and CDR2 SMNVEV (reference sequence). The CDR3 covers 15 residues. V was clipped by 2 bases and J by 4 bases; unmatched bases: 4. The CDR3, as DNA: TGTGCCAGCAGTTTACGGGCGGGGGGTTACAATGAGCAGTTCTTC. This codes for CASSLRAGGYNEQFF.

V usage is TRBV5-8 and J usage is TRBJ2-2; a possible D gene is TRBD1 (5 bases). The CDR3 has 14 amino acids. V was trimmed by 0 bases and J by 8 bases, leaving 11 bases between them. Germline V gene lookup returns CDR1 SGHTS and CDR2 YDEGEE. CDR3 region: CASSLAKYRGELFF. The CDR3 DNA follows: TGTGCCAGCAGCTTGGCCAAGTACAGGGGGGAGCTGTTTTTT.

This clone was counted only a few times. In nucleotides, the CDR3 is TGTGCCAGTAGTACTGAAGAGACCCAGTACTTC. Residues: CASSTEETQYF. The chain links TRBV19 to TRBJ2-5; no clear D gene. Trimming cost V 4 bases and J 3 bases, with 3 bases left between them. The germline gives CDR1 LNHDA, CDR2 SQIVND (reference sequence). There are 11 residues in the CDR3.

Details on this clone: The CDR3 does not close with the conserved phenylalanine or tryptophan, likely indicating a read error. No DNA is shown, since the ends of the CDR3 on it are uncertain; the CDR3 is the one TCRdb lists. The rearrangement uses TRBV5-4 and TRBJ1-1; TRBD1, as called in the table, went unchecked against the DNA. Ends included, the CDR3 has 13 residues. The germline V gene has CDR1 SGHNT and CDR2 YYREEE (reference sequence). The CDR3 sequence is CASSYGQGATQSL.

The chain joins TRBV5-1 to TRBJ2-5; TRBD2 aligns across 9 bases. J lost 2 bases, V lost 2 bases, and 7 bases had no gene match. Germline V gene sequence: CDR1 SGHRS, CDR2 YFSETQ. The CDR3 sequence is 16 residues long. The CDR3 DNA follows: TGCGCCAGCAGCTTTAGTAGCGGGGGTCCGCAAGAGACCCAGTACTTC. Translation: CASSFSSGGPQETQYF.

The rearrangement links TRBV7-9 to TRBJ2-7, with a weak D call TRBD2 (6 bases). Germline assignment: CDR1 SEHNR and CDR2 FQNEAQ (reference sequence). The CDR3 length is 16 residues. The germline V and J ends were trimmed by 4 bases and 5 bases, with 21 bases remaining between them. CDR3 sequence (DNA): TGTGCCAGCAGCTCCGACTCCAAAGCGGGTGGTCACGAGCAGTACTTC. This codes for CASSSDSKAGGHEQYF.

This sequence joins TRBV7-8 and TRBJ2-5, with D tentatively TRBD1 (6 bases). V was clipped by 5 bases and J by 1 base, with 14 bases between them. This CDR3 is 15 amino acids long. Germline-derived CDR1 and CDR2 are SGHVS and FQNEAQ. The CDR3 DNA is TGTGCCAGCAGCCCCAAACGGACAGTCCAAGAGACCCAGTACTTC. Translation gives CASSPKRTVQETQYF.

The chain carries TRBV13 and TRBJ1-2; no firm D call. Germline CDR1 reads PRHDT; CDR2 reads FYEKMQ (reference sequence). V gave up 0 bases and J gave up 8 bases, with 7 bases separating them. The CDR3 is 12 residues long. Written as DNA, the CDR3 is TGTGCCAGCAGCTTAGGCCGTGGAGGCTACACCTTC. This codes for CASSLGRGGYTF.

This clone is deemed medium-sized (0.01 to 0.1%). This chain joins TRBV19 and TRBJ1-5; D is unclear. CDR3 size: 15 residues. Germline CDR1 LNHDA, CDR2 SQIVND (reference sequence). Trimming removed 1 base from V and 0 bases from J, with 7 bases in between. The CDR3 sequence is CASSIVAASNQPQHF. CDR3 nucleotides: TGTGCCAGTAGTATAGTGGCGGCTAGCAATCAGCCCCAGCATTTT.

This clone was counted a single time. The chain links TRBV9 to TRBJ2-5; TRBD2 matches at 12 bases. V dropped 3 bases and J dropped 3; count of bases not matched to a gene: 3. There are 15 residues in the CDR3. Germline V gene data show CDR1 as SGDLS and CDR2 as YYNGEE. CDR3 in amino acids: CASSGRLAGEETQYF. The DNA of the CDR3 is TGTGCCAGCAGCGGCCGACTAGCGGGGGAAGAGACCCAGTACTTC.

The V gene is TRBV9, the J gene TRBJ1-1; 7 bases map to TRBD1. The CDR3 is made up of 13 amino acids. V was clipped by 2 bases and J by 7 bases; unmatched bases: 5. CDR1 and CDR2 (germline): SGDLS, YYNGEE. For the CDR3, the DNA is TGTGCCAGCAGCGTTGAGGGGGCAGGTGAAGCTTTCTTT. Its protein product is CASSVEGAGEAFF.

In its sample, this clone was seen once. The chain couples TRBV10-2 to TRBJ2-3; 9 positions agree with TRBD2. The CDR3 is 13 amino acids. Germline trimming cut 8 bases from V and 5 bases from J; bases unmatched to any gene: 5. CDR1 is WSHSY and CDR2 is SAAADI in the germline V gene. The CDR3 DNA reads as TGCGCCAGCCTAGCGGGGTGGGGAGATACGCAGTATTTT. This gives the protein CASLAGWGDTQYF.

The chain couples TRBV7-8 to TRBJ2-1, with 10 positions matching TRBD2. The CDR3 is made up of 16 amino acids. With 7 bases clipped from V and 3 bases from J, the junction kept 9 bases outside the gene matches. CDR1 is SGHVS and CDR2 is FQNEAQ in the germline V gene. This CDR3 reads CASIQWTSGRYNEQFF. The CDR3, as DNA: TGTGCCAGCATCCAATGGACTAGCGGACGCTACAATGAGCAGTTCTTC.

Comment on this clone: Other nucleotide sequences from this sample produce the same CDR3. The CDR3 loop is CASSLGQNYGYTF. The CDR3 DNA reads as TGTGCCAGCAGTTTAGGACAGAACTATGGCTACACCTTC. V usage is TRBV27 and J usage is TRBJ1-2, with D perhaps TRBD1 (6 bases). The length of the CDR3 is 13 residues. V was shortened by 2 bases and J by 2 bases, with 6 bases between the two germline ends. Germline CDR1 and CDR2: MNHEY and SMNVEV (reference sequence).

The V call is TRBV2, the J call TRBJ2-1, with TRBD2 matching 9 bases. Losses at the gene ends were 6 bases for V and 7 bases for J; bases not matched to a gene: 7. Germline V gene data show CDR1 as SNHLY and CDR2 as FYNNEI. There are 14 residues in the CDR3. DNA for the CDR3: TGTGCCAGCAGGGAGGCGGGAGGGAAAAATGAGCAGTTCTTC. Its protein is CASREAGGKNEQFF.

The CDR3 loop reads CASSLDRGPYEQYF. CDR3 sequence (DNA): TGTGCCAGCAGCTTAGACAGGGGGCCCTACGAGCAGTACTTC. The genes are TRBV7-6 and TRBJ2-7, with 9 positions matching TRBD1. The junction had 0 bases not matched to a gene; V was cut back by 1 base and J by 2 bases. Germline V gene data show CDR1 as SGHVS and CDR2 as FNYEAQ. This CDR3 spans 14 amino acids. Supplemented by reference TRBV7-6 and TRBJ2-7, the full variable domain reads GAGVSQSPRYKVTKRGQDVALRCDPISGHVSLYWYRQALGQGPEFLTYFNYEAQQDKSGLPNDRFSAERPEGSISTLTIQRTEQRDSAMYRCASSLDRGPYEQYFGPGTRLTVT.

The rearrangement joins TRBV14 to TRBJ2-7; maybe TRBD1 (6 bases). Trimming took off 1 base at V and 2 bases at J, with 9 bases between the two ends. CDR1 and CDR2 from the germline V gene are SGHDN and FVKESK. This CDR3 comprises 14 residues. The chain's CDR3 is CASSQAGAAYEQYF. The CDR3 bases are TGTGCCAGCAGCCAAGCAGGGGCCGCCTACGAGCAGTACTTC.

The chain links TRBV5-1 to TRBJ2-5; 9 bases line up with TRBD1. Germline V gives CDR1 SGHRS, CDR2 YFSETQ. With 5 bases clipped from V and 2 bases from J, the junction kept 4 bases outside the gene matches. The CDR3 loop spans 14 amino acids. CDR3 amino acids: CASRVGQGQETQYF. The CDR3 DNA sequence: TGCGCCAGCAGAGTTGGACAGGGGCAAGAGACCCAGTACTTC.

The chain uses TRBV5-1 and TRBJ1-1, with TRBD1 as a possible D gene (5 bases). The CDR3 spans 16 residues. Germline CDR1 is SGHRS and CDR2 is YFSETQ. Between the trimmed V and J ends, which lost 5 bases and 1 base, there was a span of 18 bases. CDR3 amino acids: CASSNVSGGWNTEAFF. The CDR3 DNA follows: TGCGCCAGCAGTAACGTTTCGGGGGGGTGGAACACTGAAGCTTTCTTT.